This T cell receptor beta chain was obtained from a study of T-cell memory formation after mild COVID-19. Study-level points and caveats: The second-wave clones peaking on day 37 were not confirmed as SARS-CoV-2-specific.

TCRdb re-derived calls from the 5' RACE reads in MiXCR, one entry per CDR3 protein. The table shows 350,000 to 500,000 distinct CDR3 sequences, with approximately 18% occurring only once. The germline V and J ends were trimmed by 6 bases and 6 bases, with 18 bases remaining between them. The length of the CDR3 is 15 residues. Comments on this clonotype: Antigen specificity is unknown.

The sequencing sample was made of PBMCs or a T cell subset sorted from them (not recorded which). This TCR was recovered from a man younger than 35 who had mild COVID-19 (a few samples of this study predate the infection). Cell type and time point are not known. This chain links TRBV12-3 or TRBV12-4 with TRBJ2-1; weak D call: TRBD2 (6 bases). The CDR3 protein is CASRLHPGDPNEQFF. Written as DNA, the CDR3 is TGTGCCAGCAGACTACATCCGGGGGATCCCAATGAGCAGTTCTTC.